One T cell receptor beta chain is described in this entry. Authors' data handling: Amplifying reference gene primers gave estimates of nucleated cell counts. Here immunoSEQ multiplex PCR was the method, and the copy in TCRdb shows in-frame clones only, minus some. V and J calls and clone size are copied from that table; D and trimming were computed from the DNA. The table lists roughly 250,000 clones, about 86% of them singletons, with roughly 9.6% in the top ten. This sample stems from a study of blood T cell repertoires in COVID-19. CDR3 length: 17 amino acids. The junction had 4 bases not matched to a gene; V was cut back by 3 bases and J by 4 bases. Germline V gene data show CDR1 as SGHRS and CDR2 as YFSETQ.

Sequencing was performed on peripheral blood. The rearrangement links TRBV5-1 to TRBJ2-2, with 15 bases aligning to TRBD2. This sequence originates from a woman of 80 years or more with acute or convalescent COVID-19. For the CDR3, the DNA is TGCGCCAGCAGCTCCGGACTAGCGGGGGGGCTCACCGGGGAGCTGTTTTTT. Its protein product is CASSSGLAGGLTGELFF.